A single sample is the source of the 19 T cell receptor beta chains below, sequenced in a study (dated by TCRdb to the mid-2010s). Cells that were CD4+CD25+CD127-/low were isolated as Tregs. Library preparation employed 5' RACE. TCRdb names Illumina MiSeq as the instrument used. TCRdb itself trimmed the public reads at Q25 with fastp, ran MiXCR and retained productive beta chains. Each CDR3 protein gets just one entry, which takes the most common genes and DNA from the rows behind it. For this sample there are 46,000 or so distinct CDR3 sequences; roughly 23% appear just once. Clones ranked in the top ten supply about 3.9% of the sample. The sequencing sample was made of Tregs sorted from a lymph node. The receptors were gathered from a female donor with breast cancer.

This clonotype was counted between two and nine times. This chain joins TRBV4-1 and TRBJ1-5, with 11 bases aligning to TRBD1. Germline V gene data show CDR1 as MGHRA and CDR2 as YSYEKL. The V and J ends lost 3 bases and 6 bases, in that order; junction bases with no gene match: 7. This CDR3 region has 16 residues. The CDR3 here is CASSQPGQGVFQPQHF. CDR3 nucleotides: TGCGCCAGCAGCCAGCCGGGACAGGGGGTTTTTCAGCCCCAGCATTTT.

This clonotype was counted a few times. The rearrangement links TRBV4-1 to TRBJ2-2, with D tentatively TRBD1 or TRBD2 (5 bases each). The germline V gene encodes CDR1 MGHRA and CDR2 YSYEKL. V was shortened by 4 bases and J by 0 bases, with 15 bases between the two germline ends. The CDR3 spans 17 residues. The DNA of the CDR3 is TGCGCCAGCAGCCCTCAACCGGGACCCGCGAACACCGGGGAGCTGTTTTTT. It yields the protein CASSPQPGPANTGELFF.

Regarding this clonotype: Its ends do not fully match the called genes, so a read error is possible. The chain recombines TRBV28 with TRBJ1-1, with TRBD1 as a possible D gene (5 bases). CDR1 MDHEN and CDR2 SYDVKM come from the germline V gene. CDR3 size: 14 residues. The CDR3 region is CASSLSGGNTEAFF. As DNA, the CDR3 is TGTGCCAGCAGTTTGAGCGGGGGGAACACTGAAGCCTTCTTT.

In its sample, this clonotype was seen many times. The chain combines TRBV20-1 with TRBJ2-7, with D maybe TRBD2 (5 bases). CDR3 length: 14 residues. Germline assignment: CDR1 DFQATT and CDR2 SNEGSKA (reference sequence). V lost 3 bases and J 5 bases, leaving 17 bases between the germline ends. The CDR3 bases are TGCAGTGCTAGTAATAGCGAAGCGAACGACGAGCAGTACTTC. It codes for CSASNSEANDEQYF.

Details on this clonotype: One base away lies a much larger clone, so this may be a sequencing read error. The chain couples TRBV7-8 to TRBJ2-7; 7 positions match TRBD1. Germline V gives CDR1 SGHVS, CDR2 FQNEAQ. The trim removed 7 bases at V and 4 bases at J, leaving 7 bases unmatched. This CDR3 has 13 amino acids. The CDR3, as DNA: TGTGCCAGCAACTTCCAGGGGGAATACGAGCAGTACTTC. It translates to CASNFQGEYEQYF.

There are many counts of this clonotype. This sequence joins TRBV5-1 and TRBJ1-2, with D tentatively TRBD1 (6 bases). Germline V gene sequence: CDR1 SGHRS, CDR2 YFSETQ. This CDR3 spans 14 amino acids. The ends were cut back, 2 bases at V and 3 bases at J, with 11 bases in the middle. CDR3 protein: CASSLRGVDYGYTF. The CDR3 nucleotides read TGCGCCAGCAGCTTAAGGGGGGTAGACTATGGCTACACCTTC. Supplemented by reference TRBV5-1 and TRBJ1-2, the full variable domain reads KAGVTQTPRYLIKTRGQQVTLSCSPISGHRSVSWYQQTPGQGLQFLFEYFSETQRNKGNFPGRFSGRQFSNSRSEMNVSTLELGDSALYLCASSLRGVDYGYTFGSGTRLTVV.

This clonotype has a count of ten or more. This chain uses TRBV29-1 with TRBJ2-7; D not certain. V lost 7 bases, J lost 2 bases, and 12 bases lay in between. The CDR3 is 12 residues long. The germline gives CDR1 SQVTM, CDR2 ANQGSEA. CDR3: CSARLEPYEQYF. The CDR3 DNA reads TGCAGCGCCCGACTGGAACCCTACGAGCAGTACTTC.

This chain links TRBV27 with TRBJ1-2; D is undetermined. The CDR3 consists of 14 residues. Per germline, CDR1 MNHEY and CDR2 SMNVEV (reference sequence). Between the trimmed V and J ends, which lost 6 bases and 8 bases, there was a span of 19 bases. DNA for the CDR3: TGTGCCAGCAGGGCCTCGAGCTCCCCGCGGGGCTACACCTTC. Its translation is CASRASSSPRGYTF.

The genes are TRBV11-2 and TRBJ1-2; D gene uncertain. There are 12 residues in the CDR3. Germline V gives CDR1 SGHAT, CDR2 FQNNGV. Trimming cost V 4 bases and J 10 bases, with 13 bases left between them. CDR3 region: CASSSSTGDYTF. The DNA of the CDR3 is TGTGCCAGCAGCTCCTCCACGGGTGACTACACCTTC.

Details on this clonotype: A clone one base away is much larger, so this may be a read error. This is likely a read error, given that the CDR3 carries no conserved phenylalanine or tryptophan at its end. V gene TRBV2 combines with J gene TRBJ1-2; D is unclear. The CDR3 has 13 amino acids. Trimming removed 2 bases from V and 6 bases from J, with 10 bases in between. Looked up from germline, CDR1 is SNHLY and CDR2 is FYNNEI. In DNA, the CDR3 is TGTGCCAGCAGTGAATTTCCTTGGGATGGCTACACCCTC. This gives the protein CASSEFPWDGYTL.

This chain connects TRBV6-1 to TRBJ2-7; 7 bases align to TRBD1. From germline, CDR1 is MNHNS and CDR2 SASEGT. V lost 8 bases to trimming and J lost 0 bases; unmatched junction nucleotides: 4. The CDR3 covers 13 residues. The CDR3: CASSGTASYEQYF. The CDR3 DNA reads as TGTGCCAGCTCCGGGACAGCCTCCTACGAGCAGTACTTC.

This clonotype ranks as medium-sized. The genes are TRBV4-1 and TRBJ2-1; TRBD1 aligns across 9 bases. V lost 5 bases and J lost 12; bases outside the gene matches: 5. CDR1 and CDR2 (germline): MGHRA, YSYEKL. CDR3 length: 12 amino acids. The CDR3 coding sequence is TGCGCCAGCAGCAAGGACAGGGGAGGGCAGTTCTTC. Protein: CASSKDRGGQFF.

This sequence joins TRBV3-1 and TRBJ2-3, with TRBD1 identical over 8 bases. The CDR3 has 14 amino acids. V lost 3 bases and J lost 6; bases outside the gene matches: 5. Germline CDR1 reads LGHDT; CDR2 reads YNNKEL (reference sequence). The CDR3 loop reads CASSHRTGSDTQYF. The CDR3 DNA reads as TGTGCCAGCAGCCACCGGACAGGGTCCGATACGCAGTATTTT.

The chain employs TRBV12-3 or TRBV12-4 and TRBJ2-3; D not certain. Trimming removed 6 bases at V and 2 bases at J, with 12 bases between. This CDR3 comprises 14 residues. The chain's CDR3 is CASSRLSPTDTQYF. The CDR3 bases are TGTGCCAGCAGCAGGCTGTCGCCCACAGATACGCAGTATTTT.

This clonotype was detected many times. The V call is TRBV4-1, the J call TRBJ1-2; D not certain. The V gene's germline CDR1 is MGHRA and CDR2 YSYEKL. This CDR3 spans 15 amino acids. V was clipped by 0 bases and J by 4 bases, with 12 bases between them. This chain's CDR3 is CASSQENGNVYGYTF. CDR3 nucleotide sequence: TGCGCCAGCAGCCAAGAGAACGGGAACGTCTATGGCTACACCTTC.

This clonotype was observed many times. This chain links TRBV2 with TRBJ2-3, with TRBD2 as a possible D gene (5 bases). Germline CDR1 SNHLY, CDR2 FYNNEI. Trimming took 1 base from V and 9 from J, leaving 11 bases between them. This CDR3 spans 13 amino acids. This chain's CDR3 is CASSEGRRGTQYF. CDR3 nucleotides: TGTGCCAGCAGTGAAGGTCGTCGGGGAACGCAGTATTTT.

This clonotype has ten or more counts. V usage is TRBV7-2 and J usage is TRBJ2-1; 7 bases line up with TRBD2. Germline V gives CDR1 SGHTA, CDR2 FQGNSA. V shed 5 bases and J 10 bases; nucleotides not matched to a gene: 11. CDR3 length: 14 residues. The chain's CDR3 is CASSPRWAGEEQFF. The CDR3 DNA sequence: TGTGCCAGCAGCCCTAGATGGGCGGGGGAGGAGCAGTTCTTC. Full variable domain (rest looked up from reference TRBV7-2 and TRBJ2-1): GAGVSQSPSNKVTEKGKDVELRCDPISGHTALYWYRQSLGQGLEFLIYFQGNSAPDKSGLPSDRFSAERTGGSVSTLTIQRTQQEDSAVYLCASSPRWAGEEQFFGPGTRLTVL.

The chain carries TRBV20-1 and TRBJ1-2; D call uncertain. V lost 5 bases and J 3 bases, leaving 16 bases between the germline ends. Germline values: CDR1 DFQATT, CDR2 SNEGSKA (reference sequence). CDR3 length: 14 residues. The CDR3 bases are TGCAGTGCTCAGTCGGGCTATCCTGACTATGGCTACACCTTC. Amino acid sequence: CSAQSGYPDYGYTF.

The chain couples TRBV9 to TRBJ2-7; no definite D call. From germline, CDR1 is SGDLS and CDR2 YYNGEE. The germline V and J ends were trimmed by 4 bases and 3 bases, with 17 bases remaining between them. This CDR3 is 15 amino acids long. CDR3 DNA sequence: TGTGCCAGCAGCTTCGGCGCGGACGGAAGCTACGAGCAGTACTTC. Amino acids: CASSFGADGSYEQYF. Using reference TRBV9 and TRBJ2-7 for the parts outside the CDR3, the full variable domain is DSGVTQTPKHLITATGQRVTLRCSPRSGDLSVYWYQQSLDQGLQFLIQYYNGEERAKGNILERFSAQQFPDLHSELNLSSLELGDSALYFCASSFGADGSYEQYFGPGTRLTVT.